This entry features one T cell receptor (beta chain) sequence. In the authors' methods: Amplified reference gene primers provided the basis for estimating nucleated cell counts. Assay: immunoSEQ multiplex PCR; the TCRdb copy retains only in-frame clones and omits some. D and trimming come from the DNA, and the V and J calls and clone size come from that table. The data hold roughly 53,000 clones, with roughly 83% observed a single time. This CDR3 region has 14 residues. Trimming cost V 6 bases and J 7 bases; bases outside gene matches: 4. Germline V CDR1 and CDR2: MNHEY, SMNVEV (reference sequence). The data were obtained in a study of blood T cell repertoires in COVID-19. Background on the study: The cDNA or gDNA used as material had been derived from T cells, B-cell-depleted T cells, or PBMCs.

This chain joins TRBV27 and TRBJ2-2, with 11 bases aligning to TRBD2. This receptor was identified in a man in his sixties or seventies with active COVID-19. The sequenced sample was peripheral blood. In nucleotides, the CDR3 is TGTGCCAGCAGCCCCGGACTAGCGGGCGGGGAGCTGTTTTTT. It codes for CASSPGLAGGELFF.